This entry lists 5 T cell receptor beta chains sequenced from one sample in a study of blood T cell repertoires in COVID-19. Here immunoSEQ multiplex PCR was the method, and the copy in TCRdb shows in-frame clones only, minus some. Here the sample spans hundreds of thousands of clones, roughly 84% being singletons. Material: peripheral blood. The receptors here all came from a man aged 30-40 years with active or convalescent COVID-19.

The rearrangement joins TRBV6-2 or TRBV6-3 to TRBJ1-2, with a weak D call TRBD1 (6 bases). The length of the CDR3 is 15 residues. The germline gives CDR1 MNHEY, CDR2 SVGEGT. V gave up 1 base and J gave up 9 bases, with 18 bases separating them. CDR3 sequence (DNA): TGTGCCAGCAGTTACTACTCCGGCAGGGGAAGAAGCTACACCTTC. It is translated as CASSYYSGRGRSYTF.

The chain employs TRBV12-1 and TRBJ2-3; TRBD1 is the table's D call and was not checked against the DNA. TRBV12-1 is classified as a pseudogene. The CDR3 is 15 amino acids. The CDR3 protein is CASSPEGAPADTQYF. CDR3 nucleotides: TGTGCCAGCAGCCCGGAGGGGGCCCCCGCAGATACGCAGTATTTT.

This rearrangement joins TRBV30 to TRBJ2-4; no clear D. The germline gives CDR1 GTSNPN, CDR2 SVGIG (reference sequence). The CDR3 has 15 amino acids. V lost 3 bases to trimming and J lost 7 bases, with 19 bases between them. The CDR3 DNA reads TGTGCCTGGAGAAGTCCCTTGAACCAGGATAACATTCAGTACTTC. This gives the protein CAWRSPLNQDNIQYF.

The chain uses TRBV18 and TRBJ2-7; 10 bases align to TRBD2. Germline trimming cut 5 bases from V and 7 bases from J; bases unmatched to any gene: 14. CDR1 and CDR2 from the germline V gene are KGHSH and LQKENI. The CDR3 runs 16 residues. This CDR3 is CASSAGAERGGQEQYF. The CDR3 coding sequence is TGTGCCAGCTCAGCAGGTGCGGAGCGGGGGGGCCAGGAGCAGTACTTC.

The chain joins TRBV19 to TRBJ2-1; D may be TRBD1 (5 bases). The CDR3 contains 14 residues. Trimming stripped 7 bases from V and 8 bases from J, with 18 bases between. Per germline, CDR1 LNHDA and CDR2 SQIVND (reference sequence). The CDR3 spells CASTPPGSGDEQFF. The CDR3 bases are TGTGCCAGTACCCCCCCAGGGTCGGGCGATGAGCAGTTCTTC.